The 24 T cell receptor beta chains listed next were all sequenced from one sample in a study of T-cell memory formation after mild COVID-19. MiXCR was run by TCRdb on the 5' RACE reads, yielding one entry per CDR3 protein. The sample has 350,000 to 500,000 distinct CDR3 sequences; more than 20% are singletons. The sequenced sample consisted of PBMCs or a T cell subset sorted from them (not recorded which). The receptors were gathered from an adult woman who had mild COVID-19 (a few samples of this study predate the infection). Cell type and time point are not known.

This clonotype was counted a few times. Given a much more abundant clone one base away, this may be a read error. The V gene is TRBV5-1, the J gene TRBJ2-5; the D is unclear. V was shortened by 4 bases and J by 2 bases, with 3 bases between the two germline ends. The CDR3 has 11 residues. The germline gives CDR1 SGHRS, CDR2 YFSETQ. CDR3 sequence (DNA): TGCGCCAGCAGCAAGCAAGAGACCCAGTACTTC. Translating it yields CASSKQETQYF.

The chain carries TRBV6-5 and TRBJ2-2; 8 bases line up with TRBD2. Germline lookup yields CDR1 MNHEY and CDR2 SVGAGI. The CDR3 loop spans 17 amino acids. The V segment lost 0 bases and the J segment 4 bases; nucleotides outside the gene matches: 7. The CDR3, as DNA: TGTGCCAGCAGTTACTCGTTTCCGGGAGGGGGCACCGGGGAGCTGTTTTTT. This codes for CASSYSFPGGGTGELFF.

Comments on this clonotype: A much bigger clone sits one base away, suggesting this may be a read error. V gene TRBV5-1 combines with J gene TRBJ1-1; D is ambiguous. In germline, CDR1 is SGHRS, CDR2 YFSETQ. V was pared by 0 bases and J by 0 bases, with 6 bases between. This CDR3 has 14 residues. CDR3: CASSLVQLNTEAFF. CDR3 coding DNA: TGCGCCAGCAGCTTGGTACAGTTGAACACTGAAGCTTTCTTT.

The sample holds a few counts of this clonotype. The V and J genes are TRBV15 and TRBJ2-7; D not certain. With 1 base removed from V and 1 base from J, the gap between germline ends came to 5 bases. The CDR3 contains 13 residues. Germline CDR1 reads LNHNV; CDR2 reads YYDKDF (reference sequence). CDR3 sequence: CATSRAGSYEQYF. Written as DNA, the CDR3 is TGTGCCACCAGCAGAGCAGGTTCCTACGAGCAGTACTTC.

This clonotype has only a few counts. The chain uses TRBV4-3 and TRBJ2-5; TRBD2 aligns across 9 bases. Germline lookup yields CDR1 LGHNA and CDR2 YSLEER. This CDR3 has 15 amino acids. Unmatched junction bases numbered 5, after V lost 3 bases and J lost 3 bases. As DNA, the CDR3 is TGCGCCAGCAGCCAGGAAGCGGGAGGAAAAGAGACCCAGTACTTC. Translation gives CASSQEAGGKETQYF.

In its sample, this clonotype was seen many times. The CDR3 reads CASSLGSSTDTQYF. The CDR3 coding sequence is TGTGCCAGCAGCTTAGGGTCCAGCACAGATACGCAGTATTTT. This rearrangement joins TRBV11-2 to TRBJ2-3; no definite D call. Looked up from germline, CDR1 is SGHAT and CDR2 is FQNNGV. Trimming stripped 1 base from V and 0 bases from J, with 5 bases between. This CDR3 comprises 14 residues.

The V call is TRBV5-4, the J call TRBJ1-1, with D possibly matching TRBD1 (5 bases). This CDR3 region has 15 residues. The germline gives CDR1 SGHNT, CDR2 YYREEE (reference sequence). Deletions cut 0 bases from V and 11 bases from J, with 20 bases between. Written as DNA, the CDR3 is TGTGCCAGCAGCTTGGGAGAATCGGGTCAGGGTAAGGCTTTCTTT. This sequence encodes CASSLGESGQGKAFF.

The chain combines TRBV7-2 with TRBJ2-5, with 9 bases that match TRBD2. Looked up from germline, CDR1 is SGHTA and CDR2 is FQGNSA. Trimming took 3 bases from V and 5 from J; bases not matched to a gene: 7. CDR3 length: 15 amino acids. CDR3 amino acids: CASSLGAGGPETQYF. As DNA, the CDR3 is TGTGCCAGCAGCTTGGGTGCGGGGGGGCCGGAGACCCAGTACTTC.

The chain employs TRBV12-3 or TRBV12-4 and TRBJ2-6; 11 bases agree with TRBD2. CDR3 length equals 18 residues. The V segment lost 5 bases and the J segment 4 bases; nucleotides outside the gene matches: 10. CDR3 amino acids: CASSDPLAGEYGANVLTF. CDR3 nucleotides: TGTGCCAGCAGTGACCCACTAGCGGGAGAATACGGGGCCAACGTCCTGACTTTC.

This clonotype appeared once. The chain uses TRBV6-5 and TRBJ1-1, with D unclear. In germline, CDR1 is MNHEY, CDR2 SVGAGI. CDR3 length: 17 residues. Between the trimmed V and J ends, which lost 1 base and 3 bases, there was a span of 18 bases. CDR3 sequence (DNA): TGTGCCAGCAGTTACTACGGGAGTGAAGTCTTAGACACTGAAGCTTTCTTT. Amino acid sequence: CASSYYGSEVLDTEAFF.

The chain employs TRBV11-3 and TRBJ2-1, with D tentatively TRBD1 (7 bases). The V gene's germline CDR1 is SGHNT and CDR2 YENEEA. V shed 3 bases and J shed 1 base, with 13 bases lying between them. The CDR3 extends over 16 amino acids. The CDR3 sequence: CASSFQGGFSYNEQFF. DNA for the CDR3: TGTGCCAGCAGCTTTCAGGGGGGTTTTTCCTACAATGAGCAGTTCTTC.

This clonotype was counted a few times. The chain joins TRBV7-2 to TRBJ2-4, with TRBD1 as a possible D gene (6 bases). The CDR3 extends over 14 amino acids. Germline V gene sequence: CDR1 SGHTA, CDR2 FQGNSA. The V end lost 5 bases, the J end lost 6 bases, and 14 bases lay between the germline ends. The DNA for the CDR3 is TGTGCCAGCAGCCCAGACCCCAGGGGAAACATTCAGTACTTC. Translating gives CASSPDPRGNIQYF.

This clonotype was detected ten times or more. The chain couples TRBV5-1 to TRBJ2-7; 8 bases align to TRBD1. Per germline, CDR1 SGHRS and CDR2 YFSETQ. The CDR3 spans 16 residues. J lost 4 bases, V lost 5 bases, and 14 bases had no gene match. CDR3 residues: CASSSLPNRGRYEQYF. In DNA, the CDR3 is TGCGCCAGCAGTTCACTCCCCAACAGGGGGAGATACGAGCAGTACTTC.

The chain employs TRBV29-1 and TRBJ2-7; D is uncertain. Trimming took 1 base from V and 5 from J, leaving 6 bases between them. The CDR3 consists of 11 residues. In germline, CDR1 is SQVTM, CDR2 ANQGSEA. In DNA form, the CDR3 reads TGCAGCGTTGAAGGGAACAACGAGCAGTACTTC. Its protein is CSVEGNNEQYF.

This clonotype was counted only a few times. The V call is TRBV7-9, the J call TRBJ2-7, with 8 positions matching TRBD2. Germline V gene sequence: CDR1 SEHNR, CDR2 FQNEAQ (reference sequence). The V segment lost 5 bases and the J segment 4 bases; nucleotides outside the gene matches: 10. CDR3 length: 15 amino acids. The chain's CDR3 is CASSTLSGSGYEQYF. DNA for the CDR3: TGTGCCAGCAGCACCCTGAGCGGGAGTGGGTACGAGCAGTACTTC.

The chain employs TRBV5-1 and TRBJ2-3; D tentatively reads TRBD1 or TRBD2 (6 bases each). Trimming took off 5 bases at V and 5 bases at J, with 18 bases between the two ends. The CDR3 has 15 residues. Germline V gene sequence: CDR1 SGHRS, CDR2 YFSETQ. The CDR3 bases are TGCGCCAGCAGTTTAGTCGGGGGCCAAGGAGATACGCAGTATTTT. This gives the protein CASSLVGGQGDTQYF.

The CDR3: CAWTSAGKIPFSGELFF. The CDR3 nucleotides read TGTGCCTGGACATCAGCGGGGAAGATCCCCTTCTCCGGGGAGCTGTTTTTT. The genes are TRBV30 and TRBJ2-2, with TRBD2 matching over 7 bases. Germline values: CDR1 GTSNPN, CDR2 SVGIG (reference sequence). This CDR3 comprises 17 residues. V shed 4 bases, J shed 6 bases, and the junction held 17 bases outside the gene matches. The full variable domain, with the rest looked up from reference TRBV30 and TRBJ2-2, is SQTIHQWPATLVQPVGSPLSLECTVEGTSNPNLYWYRQAAGRGLQLLFYSVGIGQISSEVPQNLSASRPQDRQFILSSKKLLLSDSGFYLCAWTSAGKIPFSGELFFGEGSRLTVL.

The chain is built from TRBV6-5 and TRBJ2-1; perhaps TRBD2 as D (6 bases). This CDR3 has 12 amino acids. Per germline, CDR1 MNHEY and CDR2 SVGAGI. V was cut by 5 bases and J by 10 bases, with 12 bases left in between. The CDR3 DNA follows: TGTGCCAGCAGTCCCGGGAGCCTCGAGCAGTTCTTC. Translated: CASSPGSLEQFF.

The CDR3: CASIQSGGSYEQYF. CDR3 sequence (DNA): TGTGCCAGCATACAATCAGGGGGCTCCTACGAGCAGTACTTC. The J gene is TRBJ2-7, the V gene TRBV25-1; 7 bases are a match to TRBD1. Germline loops: CDR1 MGHDK, CDR2 SYGVNS. The CDR3 sequence is 14 residues long. V lost 7 bases and J lost 0; bases outside the gene matches: 6.

CDR3 residues: CTLGRGTSTDTQYF. CDR3 bases: TGCACCCTCGGGCGGGGGACTAGCACAGATACGCAGTATTTT. This chain uses TRBV20-1 with TRBJ2-3; 7 bases line up with TRBD2. Germline V lookup: CDR1 DFQATT, CDR2 SNEGSKA (reference sequence). The CDR3 consists of 14 residues.

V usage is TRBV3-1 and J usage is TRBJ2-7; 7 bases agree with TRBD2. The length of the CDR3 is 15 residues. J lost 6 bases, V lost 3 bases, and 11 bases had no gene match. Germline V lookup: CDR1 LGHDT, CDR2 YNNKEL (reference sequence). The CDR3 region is CASSHWGAGMGEQYF. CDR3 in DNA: TGTGCCAGCAGCCACTGGGGAGCGGGAATGGGCGAGCAGTACTTC.

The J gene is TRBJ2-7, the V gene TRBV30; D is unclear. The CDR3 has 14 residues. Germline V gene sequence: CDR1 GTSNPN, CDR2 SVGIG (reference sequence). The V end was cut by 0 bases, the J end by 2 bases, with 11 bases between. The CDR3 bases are TGTGCCTGGAGTGTAGGCGCACCAACCTACGAGCAGTACTTC. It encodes CAWSVGAPTYEQYF.

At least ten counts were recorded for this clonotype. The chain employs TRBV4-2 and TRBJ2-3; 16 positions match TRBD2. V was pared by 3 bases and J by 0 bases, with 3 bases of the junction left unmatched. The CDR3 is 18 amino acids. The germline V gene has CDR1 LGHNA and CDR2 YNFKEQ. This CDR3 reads CASSQGLAGGPSTDTQYF. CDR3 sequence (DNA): TGTGCCAGCAGCCAGGGACTAGCGGGAGGGCCAAGCACAGATACGCAGTATTTT.

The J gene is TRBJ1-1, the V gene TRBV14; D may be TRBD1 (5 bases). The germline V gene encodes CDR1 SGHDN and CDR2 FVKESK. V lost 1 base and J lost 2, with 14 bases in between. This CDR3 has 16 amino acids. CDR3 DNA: TGTGCCAGCAGCCAAGTCCGGGGACTCTTAAACACTGAAGCTTTCTTT. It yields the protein CASSQVRGLLNTEAFF.